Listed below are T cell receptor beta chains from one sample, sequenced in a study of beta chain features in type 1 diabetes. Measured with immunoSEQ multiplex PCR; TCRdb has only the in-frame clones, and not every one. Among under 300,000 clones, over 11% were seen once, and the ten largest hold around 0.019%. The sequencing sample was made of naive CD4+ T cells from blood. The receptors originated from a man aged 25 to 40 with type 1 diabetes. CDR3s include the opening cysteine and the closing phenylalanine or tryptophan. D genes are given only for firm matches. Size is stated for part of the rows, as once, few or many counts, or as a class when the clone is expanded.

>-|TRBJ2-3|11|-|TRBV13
CASSREDTQYF
TGTGCCAGCAGCCGGGAAGATACGCAGTATTTT
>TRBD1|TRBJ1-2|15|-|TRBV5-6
CASSSKDRRFYGYTF
TGTGCCAGCAGCTCCAAGGACAGGAGGTTCTATGGCTACACCTTC
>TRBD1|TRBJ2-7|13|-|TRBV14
CASSQVPGGEQYF
TGTGCCAGCAGCCAGGTACCAGGGGGCGAGCAGTACTTC
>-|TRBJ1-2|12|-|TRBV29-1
CSVGEGAYGYTF
TGCAGCGTTGGAGAGGGAGCCTATGGCTACACCTTC
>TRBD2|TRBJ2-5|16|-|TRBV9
CASSVGLAGDQETQYF
TGTGCCAGCAGCGTAGGACTAGCGGGGGATCAAGAGACCCAGTACTTC
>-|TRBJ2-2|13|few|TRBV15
CATSRDQSGELFF
TGTGCCACCAGCAGAGATCAATCCGGGGAGCTGTTTTTT
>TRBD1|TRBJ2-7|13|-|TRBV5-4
CASSTGQGYEQYF
TGTGCCAGCAGCACGGGACAGGGCTACGAGCAGTACTTC
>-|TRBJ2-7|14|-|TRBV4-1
CASSRQTGPWGEYF
TGCGCCAGCAGCCGTCAGACCGGGCCCTGGGGCGAGTACTTC
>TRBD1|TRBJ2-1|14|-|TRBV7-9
CASSWGQGINEQFF
TGTGCCAGCAGCTGGGGACAGGGAATCAATGAGCAGTTCTTC
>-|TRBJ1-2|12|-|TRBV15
CATAGVGYGYTF
TGTGCCACAGCAGGGGTAGGCTATGGCTACACCTTC
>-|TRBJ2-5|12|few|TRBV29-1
CSVRDTQETQYF
TGCAGCGTTCGGGACACCCAAGAGACCCAGTACTTC
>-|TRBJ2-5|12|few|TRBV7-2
CASSFRGETQYF
TGTGCCAGCAGCTTCAGGGGAGAGACCCAGTACTTC
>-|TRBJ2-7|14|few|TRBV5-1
CASSGDTRSYEQYF
TGCGCCAGCAGCGGGGACACCCGCTCCTACGAGCAGTACTTC
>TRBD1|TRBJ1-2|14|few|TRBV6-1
CASSSRGTGLGYTF
TGTGCCAGCAGCTCCCGGGGGACAGGGCTTGGCTACACCTTC
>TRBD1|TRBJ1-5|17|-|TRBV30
CAWTPGTGDTGNQPQHF
TGTGCCTGGACTCCCGGGACAGGGGATACGGGCAATCAGCCCCAGCATTTT
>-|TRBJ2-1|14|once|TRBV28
CASRQFGVYNEQFF
TGTGCCAGCAGACAGTTCGGGGTTTACAATGAGCAGTTCTTC
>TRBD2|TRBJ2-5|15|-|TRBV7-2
CASSPGLAFQETQYF
TGTGCCAGCAGCCCGGGACTAGCGTTTCAAGAGACCCAGTACTTC
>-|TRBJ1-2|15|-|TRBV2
CASSERAGAWSGYTF
TGTGCCAGCAGTGAAAGGGCAGGGGCTTGGAGTGGCTACACCTTC
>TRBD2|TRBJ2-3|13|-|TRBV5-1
CASSSGGANTQYF
TGCGCCAGCAGCTCGGGGGGGGCCAATACGCAGTATTTT
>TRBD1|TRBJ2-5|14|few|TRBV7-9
CASSSGQGVETQYF
TGTGCCAGCAGCTCGGGACAGGGGGTAGAGACCCAGTACTTC
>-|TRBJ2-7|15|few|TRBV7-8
CASSPQQGRGSEQYF
TGTGCCAGCAGCCCACAACAGGGAAGGGGCTCCGAGCAGTACTTC